This T cell receptor beta chain was identified in a study of identical twins. Notes on the study in general: Conclusions rested on cross-sectional statistics rather than following the same donors.

Of note for this clonotype: Its cognate antigen is unknown.

One entry per CDR3 protein results from TCRdb running MiXCR on the 5' RACE reads. The sample has 540,000 or so distinct CDR3 sequences; 20% to 25% are singletons. Germline CDR1 SGHRS, CDR2 YFSETQ. V was pared by 4 bases and J by 1 base, with 2 bases of the junction left unmatched. The CDR3 totals 15 residues. These records were also assigned to another study, of yellow fever vaccine responses in identical twins. That work adds: Twins showed a vaccine T cell response that reportedly seemed partly convergent, partly personalized.

The receptor's source is a woman aged 18 to 35 in good health. This chain uses TRBV5-1 with TRBJ2-4, with 10 bases aligning to TRBD1. Sequencing was carried out using CD4+ T cells sorted from blood. The CDR3 DNA follows: TGCGCCAGCAGCCCGGGACAGGGGGCCAAAAACATTCAGTACTTC. Its protein product is CASSPGQGAKNIQYF. Using reference TRBV5-1 and TRBJ2-4 for the parts outside the CDR3, the full variable domain is KAGVTQTPRYLIKTRGQQVTLSCSPISGHRSVSWYQQTPGQGLQFLFEYFSETQRNKGNFPGRFSGRQFSNSRSEMNVSTLELGDSALYLCASSPGQGAKNIQYFGAGTRLSVL.